Below, 7 T cell receptor beta chains from the same sample are listed, as sequenced in a study of CD4 and CD8 cells across lung adenocarcinoma regions (dated 2018 in TCRdb). The protocol used for the library was PCR. Instrument used: HiSeq X Ten. The public reads were reanalyzed by TCRdb: fastp trimming at Q25, MiXCR alignment, in-frame beta chains only. Entries that share a CDR3 protein sequence are merged under the most common genes and DNA. The sample has about 5,500 distinct CDR3 sequences on record, around 50% of them singletons. The ten biggest clones cover more than 75% of the sample. The sequencing sample was made of CD8+ T cells from the margin of a lung tumor. The sample's cell subset or site, from its label and the paper: tumor margin region. These receptors were taken from a male donor with lung adenocarcinoma. The CD4 and CD8 labels of this study may be unreliable.

This clonotype was counted once. The chain combines TRBV7-2 with TRBJ1-2; tentative D call: TRBD1 (5 bases). There are 13 residues in the CDR3. Per the germline V gene, CDR1 is SGHTA and CDR2 is FQGNSA. V dropped 7 bases and J dropped 4 bases, with 13 bases sitting between them. The CDR3 here is CASTLTGGYGYTF. The CDR3 DNA sequence: TGTGCCAGCACCCTGACGGGGGGCTATGGCTACACCTTC. Filled out from reference TRBV7-2 and TRBJ1-2, the complete variable domain reads GAGVSQSPSNKVTEKGKDVELRCDPISGHTALYWYRQSLGQGLEFLIYFQGNSAPDKSGLPSDRFSAERTGGSVSTLTIQRTQQEDSAVYLCASTLTGGYGYTFGSGTRLTVV.

Comment on this clonotype: Possible read error: a much larger clone is one base away. The chain joins TRBV7-2 to TRBJ2-1; D uncertain. Germline V gene data show CDR1 as SGHTA and CDR2 as FQGNSA. The CDR3 has 11 residues. V lost 5 bases and J lost 13, with 12 bases in between. CDR3 DNA sequence: TGTGCCAGCAGCCCGAGCGAGACCCAGTTCTTC. Amino acids: CASSPSETQFF. The entire variable domain, with the rest obtained from reference TRBV7-2 and TRBJ2-1, is as follows: GAGVSQSPSNKVTEKGKDVELRCDPISGHTALYWYRQSLGQGLEFLIYFQGNSAPDKSGLPSDRFSAERTGGSVSTLTIQRTQQEDSAVYLCASSPSETQFFGPGTRLTVL.

The chain couples TRBV27 to TRBJ1-5; D is uncertain. The CDR3 spans 11 residues. V lost 6 bases and J 4 bases, leaving 4 bases between the germline ends. CDR1 MNHEY and CDR2 SMNVEV come from the germline V gene (reference sequence). CDR3 in amino acids: CASSPNQPQHF. CDR3 in DNA: TGTGCCAGCAGCCCAAATCAGCCCCAGCATTTT.

This clonotype was observed a few times. V gene TRBV6-1 combines with J gene TRBJ1-2; TRBD1 aligns across 7 bases. The junction had 5 bases not matched to a gene; V was cut back by 5 bases and J by 5 bases. The CDR3 totals 13 residues. Per the germline V gene, CDR1 is MNHNS and CDR2 is SASEGT. The CDR3 sequence: CASSLTGAYGYTF. The CDR3, as DNA: TGTGCCAGCAGTCTTACAGGGGCATATGGCTACACCTTC.

A remark on this clonotype: An end of the junction differs from the germline gene, which may be a read error. J is TRBJ2-4 and V is TRBV6-1, with D perhaps assigned TRBD1 or TRBD2 (5 bases each). The germline CDR1 and CDR2 sequences are MNHNS and SASEGT. The CDR3 is made up of 14 amino acids. DNA of the CDR3: TGTGCGAGCAGAGGGGCCGCTAACGAAGACATTCAGTACTTC. It specifies CASRGAANEDIQYF.

The genes are TRBV15 and TRBJ2-1, with 9 bases lining up with TRBD2. The CDR3 runs 18 residues. V shed 0 bases and J 7 bases; nucleotides not matched to a gene: 13. CDR1 is LNHNV, CDR2 YYDKDF, per germline (reference sequence). In DNA, the CDR3 is TGTGCCACCAGCAGAGATCGGATGAGACTAGCGGCCACGAATGAGCAGTTCTTC. Its protein product is CATSRDRMRLAATNEQFF.

The chain uses TRBV27 and TRBJ2-1; 13 positions match TRBD2. Germline V CDR1 and CDR2: MNHEY, SMNVEV (reference sequence). The CDR3 extends over 15 amino acids. With 6 bases clipped from V and 6 bases from J, the junction kept 5 bases outside the gene matches. CDR3 protein: CASRGLAGTGNEQFF. The CDR3 region has the DNA TGTGCCAGCAGGGGACTAGCGGGGACGGGCAATGAGCAGTTCTTC.